A single sample gave rise to the 20 T cell receptor beta chains below, sequenced in a study of cytomegalovirus exposure and HLA in healthy donors. The study ran its PCR with 60 Vbeta and 13 Jbeta primers. Libraries were prepared by immunoSEQ multiplex PCR; TCRdb keeps only in-frame clonotypes and omits some of them. The sample yields approximately 110,000 clones, 80% seen once. The sequencing sample was made of PBMCs. The receptors derive from a middle-aged man in good health and CMV-seronegative.

The gene calls are TRBV27 and TRBJ1-5; possibly TRBD1 for D (6 bases). V gave up 6 bases and J gave up 0 bases, with 12 bases separating them. Germline CDR1 MNHEY, CDR2 SMNVEV (reference sequence). The CDR3 covers 15 residues. The CDR3 sequence is CASSGGTTSNQPQHF. CDR3 DNA sequence: TGTGCCAGCAGCGGGGGGACAACTAGCAATCAGCCCCAGCATTTT.

The chain uses TRBV19 and TRBJ2-2; TRBD1 aligns across 9 bases. The CDR3 totals 15 residues. Germline CDR1 LNHDA, CDR2 SQIVND (reference sequence). J gave up 6 bases and V 7 bases, and 9 bases lay outside the gene matches. CDR3 protein: CASTSGQGSAGELFF. The CDR3 nucleotides are TGTGCCAGTACCTCTGGACAGGGGTCTGCCGGGGAGCTGTTTTTT.

This clone has only one observation. The gene calls are TRBV9 and TRBJ1-4; D is unclear. Trimming took off 4 bases at V and 5 bases at J, with 15 bases between the two ends. CDR3 length: 15 residues. Looked up from germline, CDR1 is SGDLS and CDR2 is YYNGEE. CDR3 DNA sequence: TGTGCCAGCAGCCCCGGCAGGCCCGGCAATGAAAAACTGTTTTTT. Its protein is CASSPGRPGNEKLFF.

This clone appeared a single time. The chain joins TRBV7-9 to TRBJ2-3, with 7 bases fitting TRBD1. Per germline, CDR1 SEHNR and CDR2 FQNEAQ (reference sequence). J lost 2 bases, V lost 4 bases, and 6 bases had no gene match. This CDR3 comprises 15 residues. The chain's CDR3 is CASSSRGLDTDTQYF. The CDR3 bases are TGTGCCAGCAGCTCAAGGGGGCTCGACACAGATACGCAGTATTTT.

V and J are TRBV7-2 and TRBJ1-3; no definite D call. The CDR3 extends over 14 amino acids. The ends were cut back, 2 bases at V and 0 bases at J, with 5 bases in the middle. Germline loops: CDR1 SGHTA, CDR2 FQGNSA. In DNA form, the CDR3 reads TGTGCCAGCAGCTTACCTCTCTCTGGAAACACCATATATTTT. Translated: CASSLPLSGNTIYF.

The chain recombines TRBV6-5 with TRBJ1-5; D is ambiguous. CDR1 is MNHEY and CDR2 is SVGAGI in the germline V gene. V was pared by 0 bases and J by 7 bases, with 13 bases between. The CDR3 is 15 amino acids. This chain's CDR3 is CASSYSRLGLQPQHF. In nucleotides, the CDR3 is TGTGCCAGCAGTTACTCGAGGCTCGGGTTACAGCCCCAGCATTTT.

The rearrangement joins TRBV7-9 to TRBJ2-7; 9 bases match TRBD1. There are 15 residues in the CDR3. CDR1 is SEHNR, CDR2 FQNEAQ, per germline (reference sequence). The J segment lost 7 bases and the V segment lost 1 base, leaving 8 bases of the junction unmatched. CDR3 in DNA: TGTGCCAGCAGCTTAGGTGCACAGGGGGCGGGGGAGCAGTACTTC. Residues: CASSLGAQGAGEQYF.

The chain links TRBV9 to TRBJ1-6; D call uncertain. Germline CDR1 is SGDLS and CDR2 is YYNGEE. There are 15 residues in the CDR3. With 1 base removed from V and 9 bases from J, the gap between germline ends came to 14 bases. Here the CDR3 reads CASSVRTSEGSPLHF. The CDR3 region has the DNA TGTGCCAGCAGCGTACGGACCTCCGAGGGTTCACCCCTCCACTTT.

The chain carries TRBV27 and TRBJ1-5; 8 bases agree with TRBD1. CDR1 is MNHEY, CDR2 SMNVEV, per germline (reference sequence). The length of the CDR3 is 15 residues. V dropped 6 bases and J dropped 7; count of bases not matched to a gene: 11. CDR3 protein: CASSLGRGREQPQHF. CDR3 DNA sequence: TGTGCCAGCAGCTTAGGCAGGGGGCGAGAGCAGCCCCAGCATTTT.

This clone was seen a single time. V is TRBV30 and J is TRBJ2-1; D might be TRBD2 (6 bases). V was shortened by 5 bases and J by 12 bases, with 14 bases between the two germline ends. The CDR3 extends over 11 amino acids. Germline loops: CDR1 GTSNPN, CDR2 SVGIG (reference sequence). This CDR3 reads CAWGLGGGQFF. CDR3 nucleotide sequence: TGTGCCTGGGGATTGGGGGGTGGGCAGTTCTTC.

This clone was found a few times. The V gene is TRBV10-3, the J gene TRBJ1-3, with TRBD1 as a possible D gene (5 bases). V lost 2 bases and J 4 bases, leaving 9 bases between the germline ends. Germline CDR1 ENHRY, CDR2 SYGVKD. This CDR3 is built from 14 residues. CDR3 sequence (DNA): TGTGCCATCAGTGAGGGGGCTAGAGGAAACACCATATATTTT. This sequence encodes CAISEGARGNTIYF.

V gene TRBV12-5 combines with J gene TRBJ1-1; D remains unclear. With 5 bases removed from V and 4 bases from J, the gap between germline ends came to 11 bases. The CDR3 consists of 13 residues. Per germline, CDR1 LGHNT and CDR2 FRNRAP. CDR3 loop: CASGQPPGTEAFF. In DNA, the CDR3 is TGTGCTAGTGGTCAACCCCCGGGCACTGAAGCTTTCTTT.

The genes are TRBV19 and TRBJ1-5; D not resolved. CDR1 LNHDA and CDR2 SQIVND come from the germline V gene (reference sequence). The CDR3 totals 15 residues. Trimming took off 3 bases at V and 7 bases at J, with 16 bases between the two ends. The CDR3, as DNA: TGTGCCAGTAGTATGGGAATCGCTCCGGGGCAGCCCCAGCATTTT. As protein: CASSMGIAPGQPQHF.

V gene TRBV9 combines with J gene TRBJ1-1; D not certain. The germline V and J ends were trimmed by 5 bases and 8 bases, with 13 bases remaining between them. CDR3 length equals 12 residues. Germline V lookup: CDR1 SGDLS, CDR2 YYNGEE. CDR3 in amino acids: CASRAGSREAFF. DNA of the CDR3: TGTGCCAGCAGGGCAGGTAGTAGAGAAGCTTTCTTT.

The gene calls are TRBV5-4 and TRBJ2-1, with 8 bases aligning to TRBD2. V lost 4 bases to trimming and J lost 6 bases; unmatched junction nucleotides: 6. Germline CDR1 is SGHNT and CDR2 is YYREEE (reference sequence). The CDR3 totals 14 residues. CDR3 loop: CASSRGGQSNEQFF. CDR3 sequence (DNA): TGTGCCAGCAGCCGGGGGGGGCAAAGCAATGAGCAGTTCTTC.

The gene calls are TRBV7-2 and TRBJ2-4; 13 nucleotides match TRBD2. CDR1 is SGHTA, CDR2 FQGNSA, per germline. CDR3 length equals 16 residues. The V gene end was trimmed by 5 bases and the J gene end by 4 bases; junction bases not matched to a gene: 5. In DNA form, the CDR3 reads TGTGCCAGCAGCCCAAGACTAGCGGGGGGAAAAAACATTCAGTACTTC. As protein: CASSPRLAGGKNIQYF.

The chain employs TRBV6-1 and TRBJ2-7; no clear D gene. The CDR3 spans 14 residues. Per germline, CDR1 MNHNS and CDR2 SASEGT. V was cut by 4 bases and J by 2 bases, with 12 bases left in between. The CDR3 DNA sequence: TGTGCCAGCAGTGCCCTGATACACCCCTACGAGCAGTACTTC. Protein: CASSALIHPYEQYF.

V and J are TRBV6-1 and TRBJ1-2; no reliable D call. Trimming removed 0 bases from V and 2 bases from J, with 7 bases in between. The CDR3 has 14 amino acids. The germline CDR1 and CDR2 sequences are MNHNS and SASEGT. CDR3 DNA: TGTGCCAGCAGTGAAGCAACAGCAAACTATGGCTACACCTTC. It codes for CASSEATANYGYTF.

The chain has TRBV7-2 and TRBJ2-3, with TRBD2 matching over 8 bases. Looked up from germline, CDR1 is SGHTA and CDR2 is FQGNSA. J lost 8 bases, V lost 3 bases, and 1 base had no gene match. The CDR3 sequence is 12 residues long. CDR3 sequence reads: CASSFREGTQYF. CDR3 in DNA: TGTGCCAGCAGCTTCCGGGAGGGTACGCAGTATTTT.

This clone was found a few times. The rearrangement uses TRBV10-3 and TRBJ1-2; no clear D. Germline V gives CDR1 ENHRY, CDR2 SYGVKD. There are 12 residues in the CDR3. Between the trimmed V and J ends, which lost 4 bases and 5 bases, there was a span of 8 bases. The CDR3 DNA is TGTGCCATCAGTGCGTCAGCATATGGCTACACCTTC. Protein: CAISASAYGYTF.